The 15 T cell receptor beta chains reported below all come from one sample, sequenced in a study of T-cell memory formation after mild COVID-19. One entry per CDR3 protein results from TCRdb running MiXCR on the 5' RACE reads. The data show 30,000 to 45,000 distinct CDR3 sequences, about 10% seen once. What was sequenced was PBMCs or a T cell subset sorted from them (not recorded which). The receptor set was obtained from a young man who had mild COVID-19 (a few samples of this study predate the infection). Cell type and time point are not known.

Many counts were recorded for this clonotype. The V call is TRBV15, the J call TRBJ1-1; D is uncertain. V was pared by 0 bases and J by 4 bases, with 6 bases between. Germline V lookup: CDR1 LNHNV, CDR2 YYDKDF (reference sequence). CDR3 length equals 13 residues. This chain's CDR3 is CATSRDGLTEAFF. The CDR3 nucleotides are TGTGCCACCAGCAGAGACGGACTCACTGAAGCTTTCTTT.

This clonotype was observed at least ten times. CDR3 DNA sequence: TGTGCCAGCAGCACCCGACAGGCAGATACGCAGTATTTT. This codes for CASSTRQADTQYF. The chain has TRBV7-3 and TRBJ2-3, with D maybe TRBD1 (6 bases). CDR3 size: 13 residues. Germline assignment: CDR1 SGHTA and CDR2 FQGTGA. Between the trimmed V and J ends, which lost 5 bases and 4 bases, there was a span of 10 bases.

This clonotype was detected many times. The chain links TRBV5-1 to TRBJ2-3; 8 nucleotides match TRBD2. This CDR3 is 17 amino acids long. CDR1 is SGHRS and CDR2 is YFSETQ in the germline V gene. V lost 0 bases and J lost 2; bases outside the gene matches: 8. The CDR3 DNA is TGCGCCAGCAGCTTGGGGGGTAGCGGGGATTTCACAGATACGCAGTATTTT. Translation: CASSLGGSGDFTDTQYF.

This clonotype was detected many times. The rearrangement uses TRBV6-2 or TRBV6-3 and TRBJ2-3, with 10 bases identical to TRBD2. Germline V gene lookup returns CDR1 MNHEY and CDR2 SVGEGT. The CDR3 runs 16 residues. V shed 5 bases and J 2 bases; nucleotides not matched to a gene: 7. The CDR3 DNA reads TGTGCCAGCAGTCCCGGGACTAGCGTCGTCACAGATACGCAGTATTTT. It codes for CASSPGTSVVTDTQYF.

This clonotype was recorded many times. This chain joins TRBV5-1 and TRBJ1-2; 9 nucleotides line up with TRBD1. The germline V gene encodes CDR1 SGHRS and CDR2 YFSETQ. The CDR3 extends over 15 amino acids. V lost 4 bases and J lost 5; bases outside the gene matches: 9. The CDR3 DNA follows: TGCGCCAGCAGCGACCGGGACAGGGAAAGATATGGCTACACCTTC. The encoded protein is CASSDRDRERYGYTF.

Ten or more counts support this clonotype. The genes are TRBV7-2 and TRBJ1-2; 8 nucleotides align to TRBD1. CDR1 SGHTA and CDR2 FQGNSA come from the germline V gene. The CDR3 totals 14 residues. Trimming cost V 5 bases and J 8 bases; bases outside gene matches: 10. The DNA of the CDR3 is TGTGCCAGCAGCACCGGACAGGGAGGGTTAGGCTACACCTTC. Protein sequence: CASSTGQGGLGYTF.

This clonotype was observed a few times. This chain links TRBV7-6 with TRBJ2-1; D ambiguous. V was clipped by 4 bases and J by 9 bases, with 10 bases between them. Germline values: CDR1 SGHVS, CDR2 FNYEAQ. The length of the CDR3 is 12 residues. CDR3 protein: CASSSQGGEQFF. The DNA for the CDR3 is TGTGCCAGCAGCTCCCAAGGTGGTGAGCAGTTCTTC.

Only a few counts were recorded for this clonotype. The CDR3 bases are TGTGCCAGCAGCCATACCCGCACCGGGGAGCTGTTTTTT. It is translated as CASSHTRTGELFF. This sequence joins TRBV7-9 and TRBJ2-2; D gene ambiguous. Germline CDR1 reads SEHNR; CDR2 reads FQNEAQ (reference sequence). The CDR3 has 13 residues. V was clipped by 5 bases and J by 4 bases, with 8 bases between them.

By share, this clonotype ranks as medium-sized (0.01 to 0.1%). The gene calls are TRBV20-1 and TRBJ2-3, with D perhaps being TRBD1 or TRBD2 (6 bases each). The CDR3 runs to 15 residues. V was cut by 4 bases and J by 4 bases, with 18 bases left in between. Per the germline V gene, CDR1 is DFQATT and CDR2 is SNEGSKA (reference sequence). The CDR3 here is CSATASGAGSDTQYF. Written as DNA, the CDR3 is TGCAGTGCTACCGCCTCGGGGGCCGGATCAGATACGCAGTATTTT.

This clonotype was detected many times. The rearrangement uses TRBV11-2 and TRBJ1-1; D is undetermined. V lost 5 bases and J 7 bases, leaving 11 bases between the germline ends. Germline CDR1 is SGHAT and CDR2 is FQNNGV. This CDR3 has 12 amino acids. CDR3 in amino acids: CASSLWMGEAFF. The CDR3, as DNA: TGTGCCAGCAGCCTCTGGATGGGTGAAGCTTTCTTT.

The chain employs TRBV12-3 or TRBV12-4 and TRBJ2-6; maybe TRBD1 (6 bases). CDR3 length equals 14 residues. V shed 6 bases and J shed 2 bases, with 8 bases lying between them. CDR3 amino acids: CASRDRPGANVLTF. Written as DNA, the CDR3 is TGTGCCAGCAGAGACAGGCCTGGGGCCAACGTCCTGACTTTC.

Many counts were recorded for this clonotype. This sequence joins TRBV5-1 and TRBJ2-5, with TRBD2 matching 14 bases. Looked up from germline, CDR1 is SGHRS and CDR2 is YFSETQ. The CDR3 is 17 amino acids. Trimming took 4 bases from V and 5 from J; bases not matched to a gene: 10. The CDR3 loop reads CASSPGTSGGPRETQYF. The CDR3 coding sequence is TGCGCCAGCAGCCCCGGGACTAGCGGGGGCCCACGGGAGACCCAGTACTTC.

This clonotype was seen ten or more times. V is TRBV5-1 and J is TRBJ2-3, with TRBD1 identical over 8 bases. CDR1 and CDR2 (germline): SGHRS, YFSETQ. V lost 3 bases, J lost 3 bases, and 0 bases stayed unmatched. The CDR3 sequence is 13 residues long. The CDR3 coding sequence is TGCGCCAGCAGCTGGACAGGGACAGATACGCAGTATTTT. Protein sequence: CASSWTGTDTQYF.

V usage is TRBV6-2 or TRBV6-3 and J usage is TRBJ2-5; 7 bases are a match to TRBD2. The CDR3 covers 14 residues. The V gene's germline CDR1 is MNHEY and CDR2 SVGEGT. Trimming removed 5 bases from V and 5 bases from J; junction bases left unmatched: 8. The CDR3 spells CASSQTSVGETQYF. For the CDR3, the DNA is TGTGCCAGCAGTCAAACTAGCGTCGGGGAGACCCAGTACTTC.

This clonotype was picked up many times. CDR3 loop: CASSQVRLAVYNEQFF. CDR3 coding DNA: TGCGCCAGCAGCCAAGTTAGGCTAGCGGTTTACAATGAGCAGTTCTTC. The V and J genes are TRBV4-1 and TRBJ2-1, with 7 bases matching TRBD2. Germline CDR1 MGHRA, CDR2 YSYEKL. The J segment lost 4 bases and the V segment lost 1 base, leaving 7 bases of the junction unmatched. The CDR3 is made up of 16 amino acids.